This TCR beta chain was documented in a study of cytomegalovirus exposure and HLA in healthy donors. Notes on the study in general: Altogether, 164 TCR beta chains were recorded as cytomegalovirus-associated. Sequencing likely generated an artifact that appeared as a cluster of highly shared sequence variants. For most subjects, TCR beta sequences were reported to predict HLA-A and HLA-B alleles with accuracy. The productive fraction for most TCR beta V segments was about 87% or about 30% in an earlier analysis.

Regarding this clone: Its antigen is not identified.

The length of the CDR3 is 15 residues. Germline V lookup: CDR1 SGHTA, CDR2 FQGTGA. Losses at the gene ends were 2 bases for V and 2 bases for J; bases not matched to a gene: 4. It was with 60 Vbeta and 13 Jbeta primers that the PCR ran. Measured with immunoSEQ multiplex PCR; TCRdb has only the in-frame clones, and not every one. The profile shows around 63,000 clones, 65% to 85% of them singletons. Specimen: PBMCs. The clonotype was recovered from a woman aged 25-40 years in good health and CMV-seronegative. The chain links TRBV7-3 to TRBJ2-5, with 8 bases identical to TRBD1. For the CDR3, the DNA is TGTGCCAGCAGCTTATCAGGGGGCAAGCAAGAGACCCAGTACTTC. Translating gives CASSLSGGKQETQYF.